Each of the 21 T cell receptor beta chains below was sequenced from the same sample in a study of blood T cells in healthy people across ages. With a J-beta primer mix and a sample-barcoded 5' primer, a second PCR ran about 7 to 11 cycles. TCRdb reprocessed the 5' RACE reads with MiXCR, giving one entry per CDR3 protein. The profile shows around 1,500,000 distinct CDR3 sequences, around two fifths of them singletons. Sequences were obtained from blood. These TCRs come from a woman younger than 35 in good health.

The chain couples TRBV9 to TRBJ2-3; D gene uncertain. The germline CDR1 and CDR2 sequences are SGDLS and YYNGEE. V was cut by 7 bases and J by 4 bases, with 16 bases left in between. CDR3 length: 14 residues. CDR3: CASGPNPGPDTQYF. The CDR3 bases are TGTGCCAGCGGTCCCAACCCCGGACCAGATACGCAGTATTTT. The full variable domain, rest sourced from reference TRBV9 and TRBJ2-3, is DSGVTQTPKHLITATGQRVTLRCSPRSGDLSVYWYQQSLDQGLQFLIQYYNGEERAKGNILERFSAQQFPDLHSELNLSSLELGDSALYFCASGPNPGPDTQYFGPGTRLTVL.

The chain has TRBV7-9 and TRBJ1-1; 10 positions match TRBD1. V lost 9 bases to trimming and J lost 0 bases; unmatched junction nucleotides: 10. Germline V gene data show CDR1 as SEHNR and CDR2 as FQNEAQ (reference sequence). The CDR3 runs 16 residues. The CDR3 DNA reads as TGTGCCAGTACCGTCGGACAGGGGGGCATGAACACTGAAGCTTTCTTT. It is translated as CASTVGQGGMNTEAFF.

V and J are TRBV9 and TRBJ2-1; 9 bases match TRBD2. Per germline, CDR1 SGDLS and CDR2 YYNGEE. V was pared by 1 base and J by 6 bases, with 11 bases of the junction left unmatched. The CDR3 is 17 amino acids. CDR3 sequence (DNA): TGTGCCAGCAGCGTAAGTCCAGGCGGGGGGGCCCTCAATGAGCAGTTCTTC. The encoded protein is CASSVSPGGGALNEQFF.

This chain connects TRBV24-1 to TRBJ2-2, with a possible D match to TRBD1 (5 bases). The V end lost 6 bases, the J end lost 4 bases, and 8 bases lay between the germline ends. The CDR3 extends over 13 amino acids. CDR1 and CDR2 (germline): KGHDR, SFDVKD. CDR3 DNA sequence: TGTGCCACCAGTCTACAGGCCACCGGGGAGCTGTTTTTT. Protein product: CATSLQATGELFF.

J is TRBJ1-1 and V is TRBV27; D is unresolved. The CDR3 loop spans 15 amino acids. V was trimmed by 4 bases and J by 0 bases, leaving 12 bases between them. CDR1 is MNHEY and CDR2 is SMNVEV in the germline V gene (reference sequence). The CDR3 nucleotides are TGTGCCAGCAGTTCCCTCACAGACATGAACACTGAAGCTTTCTTT. Translation: CASSSLTDMNTEAFF.

In DNA form, the CDR3 reads TGTGCCAGCAGCTCCCGGGGAACCTCGGGGGAAAAACTGTTTTTT. Translation: CASSSRGTSGEKLFF. The gene calls are TRBV3-1 and TRBJ1-4; D gene uncertain. V was trimmed by 5 bases and J by 8 bases, leaving 18 bases between them. The CDR3 has 15 amino acids. Germline CDR1 is LGHDT and CDR2 is YNNKEL (reference sequence).

The table lists this clonotype with a few counts. The chain couples TRBV29-1 to TRBJ2-1, with unresolved D. The V gene lost 2 bases and the J gene lost 9 bases, with 11 bases spanning the gap. The germline V gene has CDR1 SQVTM and CDR2 ANQGSEA. There are 12 residues in the CDR3. The chain's CDR3 is CSVEPGISEQFF. The CDR3 DNA is TGCAGCGTTGAACCGGGCATTTCTGAGCAGTTCTTC.

V gene TRBV28 combines with J gene TRBJ1-2; D might be TRBD1 (5 bases). Between the trimmed V and J ends, which lost 6 bases and 5 bases, there was a span of 13 bases. The germline gives CDR1 MDHEN, CDR2 SYDVKM. CDR3 length: 13 amino acids. The CDR3 sequence: CASSNDSGYGYTF. The CDR3 nucleotides are TGTGCCAGCAGCAACGACAGCGGATATGGCTACACCTTC.

This clonotype has only one observation. Given a much more abundant clone one base away, this may be a read error. The chain has TRBV29-1 and TRBJ2-5, with D unclear. Germline V gene data show CDR1 as SQVTM and CDR2 as ANQGSEA. V lost 4 bases and J 6 bases, leaving 12 bases between the germline ends. CDR3 size: 12 residues. Written as DNA, the CDR3 is TGCAGCGTTGTAAGCAAAGAAAAGACCCAGTACTTC. The encoded protein is CSVVSKEKTQYF.

The chain carries TRBV2 and TRBJ1-2; D is perhaps TRBD1 (6 bases). Germline-derived CDR1 and CDR2 are SNHLY and FYNNEI. This CDR3 region has 15 residues. Between the trimmed V and J ends, which lost 9 bases and 4 bases, there was a span of 21 bases. CDR3 sequence: CASRLLRGLGYGYTF. As DNA, the CDR3 is TGTGCCAGTAGGCTACTACGGGGGCTAGGCTATGGCTACACCTTC.

The chain is built from TRBV5-1 and TRBJ1-1; no clear D gene. Trimming pared 2 bases from V and 5 bases from J, leaving 19 bases between. Germline assignment: CDR1 SGHRS and CDR2 YFSETQ. The length of the CDR3 is 16 residues. The CDR3 reads CASSFSPVGRDTEAFF. The CDR3 coding sequence is TGCGCCAGCAGCTTCTCTCCCGTAGGGAGGGATACTGAAGCTTTCTTT.

The chain links TRBV12-3 or TRBV12-4 to TRBJ2-5, with 9 bases matching TRBD2. This CDR3 is built from 16 residues. V was pared by 2 bases and J by 2 bases, with 6 bases of the junction left unmatched. Here the CDR3 DNA reads TGTGCCAGCAGTTTATTGAGCGGGGGGTCACAAGAGACCCAGTACTTC. It is translated as CASSLLSGGSQETQYF.

The DNA of the CDR3 is TGCAGTGCTGCCCCTCAGGGTCTAGAGCAGTACTTC. Residues: CSAAPQGLEQYF. V and J are TRBV20-1 and TRBJ2-7; TRBD1 might be the D (5 bases). This CDR3 spans 12 amino acids. Germline CDR1 DFQATT, CDR2 SNEGSKA (reference sequence). Trimming took off 5 bases at V and 7 bases at J, with 15 bases between the two ends.

This clonotype has a single count. The chain has TRBV6-5 and TRBJ2-7, with 8 bases aligning to TRBD1. Judging by the DNA end, TRBJ2-5 fits better; the J call may be wrong. The CDR3 is made up of 18 amino acids. Germline V lookup: CDR1 MNHEY, CDR2 SVGAGI. The CDR3 spells CASSYTTDRAPKRETQYF. CDR3 DNA sequence: TGTGCCAGCAGTTACACAACGGACAGGGCTCCGAAGAGGGAGACCCAGTACTTC.

This clonotype was picked up a small number of times. The chain combines TRBV6-5 with TRBJ1-1; 9 positions match TRBD1. This CDR3 comprises 15 residues. The germline V gene encodes CDR1 MNHEY and CDR2 SVGAGI. With V trimmed by 5 bases and J by 4 bases, 8 bases remained unmatched. CDR3 coding DNA: TGTGCCAGCAGTGTAAAACAGGGGGCGGTCACTGAAGCTTTCTTT. Its protein product is CASSVKQGAVTEAFF.

This clonotype has only a few counts. V gene TRBV7-2 combines with J gene TRBJ2-1; unclear D gene. Trimming took off 7 bases at V and 0 bases at J, with 13 bases between the two ends. This CDR3 region has 15 residues. Germline loops: CDR1 SGHTA, CDR2 FQGNSA. The CDR3 loop is CASTPRALSYNEQFF. CDR3 sequence (DNA): TGTGCCAGCACTCCAAGGGCCCTCTCCTACAATGAGCAGTTCTTC.

The chain is built from TRBV10-3 and TRBJ2-3; D ambiguous. Trimming cost V 11 bases and J 0 bases, with 18 bases left between them. Germline lookup yields CDR1 ENHRY and CDR2 SYGVKD. The CDR3 spans 15 residues. CDR3 bases: TGTGCCTCATCCCACCCGCAAGCTAGCACAGATACGCAGTATTTT. Protein sequence: CASSHPQASTDTQYF.

V gene TRBV6-2 or TRBV6-3 combines with J gene TRBJ2-7; 10 bases fit TRBD2. Trimming at V came to 2 bases and at J to 4 bases, leaving 2 bases not matched to a gene. CDR3 length equals 14 residues. Germline CDR1 and CDR2: MNHEY and SVGEGT. CDR3 sequence (DNA): TGTGCCAGCAGTTACGTAGCGGGAGGATACGAGCAGTACTTC. Amino acid sequence: CASSYVAGGYEQYF.

The chain links TRBV24-1 to TRBJ2-3; D uncertain. The V end was cut by 5 bases, the J end by 1 base, with 12 bases between. The CDR3 has 15 residues. Germline V gene data show CDR1 as KGHDR and CDR2 as SFDVKD. This chain's CDR3 is CATSGFSDGTDTQYF. The CDR3 DNA sequence: TGTGCCACCAGTGGCTTTTCGGACGGCACAGATACGCAGTATTTT.

The chain couples TRBV6-6 to TRBJ1-2; 7 nucleotides align to TRBD1. Germline loops: CDR1 MNHNY, CDR2 SVGAGI (reference sequence). The CDR3 loop spans 14 amino acids. Trimming at V came to 8 bases and at J to 1 base, leaving 7 bases not matched to a gene. CDR3 amino acids: CASRRDRNNYGYTF. The CDR3 nucleotides read TGTGCCAGCCGCCGGGACAGAAATAACTATGGCTACACCTTC.

This chain uses TRBV7-9 with TRBJ2-2, with 7 bases fitting TRBD2. V shed 4 bases and J 6 bases; nucleotides not matched to a gene: 8. The CDR3 length is 15 residues. Germline V gene data show CDR1 as SEHNR and CDR2 as FQNEAQ (reference sequence). The chain's CDR3 is CASSSSGTYSGELFF. The CDR3 nucleotides read TGTGCCAGCAGCTCGAGCGGGACCTACTCCGGGGAGCTGTTTTTT.